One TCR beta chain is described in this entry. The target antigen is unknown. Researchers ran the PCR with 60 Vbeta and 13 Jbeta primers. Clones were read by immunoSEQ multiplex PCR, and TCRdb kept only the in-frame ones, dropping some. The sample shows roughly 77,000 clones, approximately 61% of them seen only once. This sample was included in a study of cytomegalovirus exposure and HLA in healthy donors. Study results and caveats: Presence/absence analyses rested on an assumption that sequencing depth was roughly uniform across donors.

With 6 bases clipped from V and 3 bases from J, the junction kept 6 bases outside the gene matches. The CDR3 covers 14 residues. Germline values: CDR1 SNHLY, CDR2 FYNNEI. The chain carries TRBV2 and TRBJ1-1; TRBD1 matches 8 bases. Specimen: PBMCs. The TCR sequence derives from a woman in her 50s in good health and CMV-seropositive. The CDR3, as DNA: TGTGCCAGCAGAGCGGGACAGGTCCACACTGAAGCTTTCTTT. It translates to CASRAGQVHTEAFF.